The rows below give T cell receptor beta chains drawn from one sample of a study of blood T cell repertoires in COVID-19. The protocol was immunoSEQ multiplex PCR, while the TCRdb copy is restricted to in-frame clones and leaves out a portion. The table lists 200,000 to 250,000 clones, 83% of them singletons, with approximately 7% in the top ten. Sequenced material: peripheral blood. The receptors were sampled from a woman aged 45-65 years with acute or convalescent COVID-19. CDR3s include the opening cysteine and the closing phenylalanine or tryptophan. A D gene is named only where the DNA matches it firmly. Size is omitted from some rows. Given values are once, few, many or a class for expanded clones.

clone_size: few
v_call: TRBV19
j_call: TRBJ2-7
d_call: TRBD1
cdr3_aa: CASRSSGQERANEQYF
cdr3_nt: TGTGCCAGTAGGTCCTCAGGACAGGAAAGGGCCAACGAGCAGTACTTC

clone_size: .
v_call: TRBV28
j_call: TRBJ2-7
d_call: TRBD2
cdr3_aa: CASSCTFGREYCHEQYF
cdr3_nt: TGTGCCAGCAGTTGCACATTTGGGCGGGAGTACTGTCACGAGCAGTACTTC

clone_size: .
v_call: TRBV27
j_call: TRBJ1-1
d_call: TRBD1
cdr3_aa: CASSATGVVVAEAFF
cdr3_nt: TGTGCCAGCAGTGCGACAGGGGTAGTAGTAGCTGAAGCTTTCTTT

clone_size: .
v_call: TRBV3-1/TRBV3-2
j_call: TRBJ2-1
d_call: TRBD2
cdr3_aa: CASSHKVRLAGLNEQFF
cdr3_nt: TGTGCCAGCAGCCATAAGGTCCGGCTAGCGGGACTCAATGAGCAGTTCTTC

clone_size: .
v_call: TRBV7-9
j_call: TRBJ1-2
d_call: TRBD1
cdr3_aa: CASSFGTDHNYGYTF
cdr3_nt: TGTGCCAGCAGCTTCGGGACAGATCATAACTATGGCTACACCTTC

clone_size: .
v_call: TRBV5-1
j_call: TRBJ1-4
d_call: TRBD1
cdr3_aa: CASSAGTGDEKLFF
cdr3_nt: TGCGCCAGCAGCGCCGGGACAGGGGACGAAAAACTGTTTTTT

clone_size: .
v_call: TRBV7-3
j_call: TRBJ2-3
d_call: .
cdr3_aa: CASSRVSSTDTQYF
cdr3_nt: TGTGCCAGCAGCCGGGTCTCCTCCACAGATACGCAGTATTTT

clone_size: .
v_call: TRBV2
j_call: TRBJ1-2
d_call: .
cdr3_aa: CASSVGGNGFGYTF
cdr3_nt: TGTGCCAGCAGTGTAGGAGGGAATGGCTTTGGCTACACCTTC

clone_size: .
v_call: TRBV2
j_call: TRBJ1-5
d_call: .
cdr3_aa: CASSEAYSNQPQHF
cdr3_nt: TGTGCCAGCAGTGAAGCCTATAGCAATCAGCCCCAGCATTTT

clone_size: .
v_call: TRBV10-3
j_call: TRBJ1-1
d_call: .
cdr3_aa: CAIQGAMNTEAFF
cdr3_nt: TGTGCCATCCAAGGGGCGATGAACACTGAAGCTTTCTTT

clone_size: .
v_call: TRBV5-6
j_call: TRBJ1-1
d_call: .
cdr3_aa: CASSLVQGRTEAFF
cdr3_nt: TGTGCCAGCAGCTTGGTACAGGGACGTACTGAAGCTTTCTTT

clone_size: few
v_call: TRBV4-2
j_call: TRBJ2-7
d_call: .
cdr3_aa: CASSQVGKSSYEQYF
cdr3_nt: TGTGCCAGCAGCCAAGTCGGGAAAAGCTCCTACGAGCAGTACTTC

clone_size: .
v_call: TRBV30
j_call: TRBJ1-1
d_call: TRBD1
cdr3_aa: CALNRGSNTEAFF
cdr3_nt: TGTGCCTTAAACAGGGGGTCGAACACTGAAGCTTTCTTT

clone_size: .
v_call: TRBV5-4
j_call: TRBJ2-4
d_call: .
cdr3_aa: CASSPTGMGDIQYF
cdr3_nt: TGTGCCAGCAGCCCTACAGGGATGGGTGACATTCAGTACTTC

clone_size: .
v_call: TRBV19
j_call: TRBJ1-1
d_call: TRBD1
cdr3_aa: CASMGQVNTEAFF
cdr3_nt: TGTGCCAGTATGGGACAGGTGAACACTGAAGCTTTCTTT

clone_size: once
v_call: TRBV5-1
j_call: TRBJ2-1
d_call: TRBD2
cdr3_aa: CASSTSGSSYNEQFF
cdr3_nt: TGCGCCAGCAGCACTAGCGGGAGCTCCTACAATGAGCAGTTCTTC

clone_size: .
v_call: TRBV11-2
j_call: TRBJ1-2
d_call: TRBD1
cdr3_aa: CASSLDEGGVKRGYTF
cdr3_nt: TGTGCCAGCAGCTTAGATGAAGGGGGCGTGAAGCGGGGCTACACCTTC

clone_size: .
v_call: TRBV9
j_call: TRBJ2-2
d_call: TRBD2
cdr3_aa: CASSTTSGSSGELFF
cdr3_nt: TGTGCCAGCAGCACGACTAGCGGGAGTTCCGGGGAGCTGTTTTTT

clone_size: once
v_call: TRBV7-8
j_call: TRBJ1-2
d_call: TRBD1
cdr3_aa: CASSLAQRLGTGYGYTF
cdr3_nt: TGTGCCAGCAGCTTAGCACAAAGGCTAGGGACAGGGTATGGCTACACCTTC

clone_size: .
v_call: TRBV7-2
j_call: TRBJ2-2
d_call: .
cdr3_aa: CASSQIQGGGELFF
cdr3_nt: TGTGCCAGCAGCCAAATCCAGGGCGGCGGGGAGCTGTTTTTT

clone_size: .
v_call: TRBV7-9
j_call: TRBJ1-6
d_call: .
cdr3_aa: CASSVGGTAGSPLHF
cdr3_nt: TGTGCCAGCAGCGTCGGAGGAACGGCAGGATCACCCCTCCACTTT

clone_size: .
v_call: TRBV29-1
j_call: TRBJ2-1
d_call: TRBD2
cdr3_aa: CSVEDTSVRLF
cdr3_nt: TGCAGCGTTGAAGATACTAGCGTGCGTCTCTTC

clone_size: once
v_call: TRBV4-3
j_call: TRBJ2-1
d_call: TRBD2
cdr3_aa: CASSPGLAGNSYNEQFF
cdr3_nt: TGCGCCAGCAGCCCGGGACTAGCGGGGAACTCCTACAATGAGCAGTTCTTC

clone_size: .
v_call: TRBV7-3
j_call: TRBJ1-1
d_call: .
cdr3_aa: CASSPLVGGAEAFF
cdr3_nt: TGTGCCAGCAGCCCTTTAGTCGGGGGGGCTGAAGCTTTCTTT

clone_size: few
v_call: TRBV27
j_call: TRBJ1-1
d_call: .
cdr3_aa: CASSSTATEAFF
cdr3_nt: TGTGCCAGCAGTAGTACAGCCACTGAAGCTTTCTTT

clone_size: .
v_call: TRBV24-1
j_call: TRBJ2-7
d_call: .
cdr3_aa: CATSDSGLPEQYF
cdr3_nt: TGTGCCACCAGTGATTCTGGCCTTCCGGAGCAGTACTTC

clone_size: .
v_call: TRBV12-3/TRBV12-4
j_call: TRBJ1-2
d_call: .
cdr3_aa: CASSPRGSYGYTF
cdr3_nt: TGTGCCAGCAGTCCTAGGGGGAGTTATGGCTACACCTTC

clone_size: .
v_call: TRBV15
j_call: TRBJ2-2
d_call: TRBD1
cdr3_aa: CATSRGGTGGNTGELFF
cdr3_nt: TGTGCCACCAGCAGAGGGGGTACAGGGGGAAACACCGGGGAGCTGTTTTTT

clone_size: .
v_call: TRBV28
j_call: TRBJ1-5
d_call: TRBD1
cdr3_aa: CASSFIGGAFNSNQPQHF
cdr3_nt: TGTGCCAGCAGTTTTATAGGGGGCGCCTTCAATAGCAATCAGCCCCAGCATTTT

clone_size: .
v_call: TRBV6-5
j_call: TRBJ2-7
d_call: .
cdr3_aa: CASSYPKGVGSYEQYF
cdr3_nt: TGTGCCAGCAGTTACCCAAAGGGGGTAGGCTCCTACGAGCAGTACTTC

clone_size: .
v_call: TRBV6-5
j_call: TRBJ1-1
d_call: TRBD1
cdr3_aa: CASSRQGTTEAFF
cdr3_nt: TGTGCCAGCAGTAGACAGGGAACAACTGAAGCTTTCTTT

clone_size: .
v_call: TRBV6-5
j_call: TRBJ1-4
d_call: .
cdr3_aa: CASSYGRVGTNEKLFF
cdr3_nt: TGTGCCAGCAGTTACGGGAGGGTTGGAACTAATGAAAAACTGTTTTTT

clone_size: .
v_call: TRBV18
j_call: TRBJ2-3
d_call: .
cdr3_aa: CASSPPANTDTQYF
cdr3_nt: TGTGCCAGCTCACCACCGGCCAACACAGATACGCAGTATTTT